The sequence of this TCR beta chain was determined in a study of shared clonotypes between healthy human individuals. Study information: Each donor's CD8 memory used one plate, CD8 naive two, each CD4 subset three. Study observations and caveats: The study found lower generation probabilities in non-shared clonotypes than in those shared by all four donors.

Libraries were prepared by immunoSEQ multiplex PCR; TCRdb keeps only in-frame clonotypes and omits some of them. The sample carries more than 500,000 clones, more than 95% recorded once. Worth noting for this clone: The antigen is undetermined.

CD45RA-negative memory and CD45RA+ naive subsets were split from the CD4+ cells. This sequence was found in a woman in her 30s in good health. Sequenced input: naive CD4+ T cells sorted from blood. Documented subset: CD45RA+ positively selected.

CDR3 region: CSARGSNEKLFF. Written as DNA, the CDR3 is TGCAGCGCCCGAGGGAGTAATGAAAAACTGTTTTTT. J is TRBJ1-4 and V is TRBV29-1; no clear D gene. Trimming stripped 7 bases from V and 4 bases from J, with 10 bases between. CDR3 length: 12 residues. CDR1 and CDR2 from the germline V gene are SQVTM and ANQGSEA.